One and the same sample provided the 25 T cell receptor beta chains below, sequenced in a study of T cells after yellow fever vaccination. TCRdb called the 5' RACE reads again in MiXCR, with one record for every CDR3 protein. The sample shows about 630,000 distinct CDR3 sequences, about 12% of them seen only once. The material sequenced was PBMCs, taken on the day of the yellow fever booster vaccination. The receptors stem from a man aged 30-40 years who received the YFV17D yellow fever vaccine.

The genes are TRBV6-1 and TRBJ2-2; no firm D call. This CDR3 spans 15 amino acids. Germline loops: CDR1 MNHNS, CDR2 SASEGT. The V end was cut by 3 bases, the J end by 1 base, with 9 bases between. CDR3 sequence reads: CASSEGGVNTGELFF. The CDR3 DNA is TGTGCCAGCAGTGAGGGTGGGGTGAACACCGGGGAGCTGTTTTTT.

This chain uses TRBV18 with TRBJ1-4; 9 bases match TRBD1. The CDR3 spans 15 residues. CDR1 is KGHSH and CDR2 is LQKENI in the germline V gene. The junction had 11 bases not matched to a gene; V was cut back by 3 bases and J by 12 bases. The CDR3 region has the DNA TGTGCCAGCTCACCCGAAGGACAGGGGAGACGGGAACTGTTTTTT. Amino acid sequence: CASSPEGQGRRELFF.

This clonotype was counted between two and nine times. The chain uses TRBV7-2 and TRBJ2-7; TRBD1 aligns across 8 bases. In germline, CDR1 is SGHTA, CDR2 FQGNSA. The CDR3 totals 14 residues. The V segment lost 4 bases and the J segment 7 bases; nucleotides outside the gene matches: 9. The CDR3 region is CASSSHAGGEEQYF. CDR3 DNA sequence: TGTGCCAGCAGCTCCCACGCAGGGGGCGAGGAGCAGTACTTC.

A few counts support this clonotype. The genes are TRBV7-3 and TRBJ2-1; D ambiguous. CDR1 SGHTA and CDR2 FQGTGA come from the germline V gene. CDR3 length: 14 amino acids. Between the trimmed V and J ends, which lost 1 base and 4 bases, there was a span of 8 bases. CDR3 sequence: CASSLITGYNEQFF. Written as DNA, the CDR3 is TGTGCCAGCAGCTTAATTACCGGGTACAATGAGCAGTTCTTC.

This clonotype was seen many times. In nucleotides, the CDR3 is TGTGCCAGCAGTGAACAGGGAGGAGAGACCCAGTACTTC. It is translated as CASSEQGGETQYF. The chain recombines TRBV9 with TRBJ2-5, with D tentatively TRBD1 or TRBD2 (6 bases each). The CDR3 totals 13 residues. Deletions cut 5 bases from V and 4 bases from J, with 12 bases between. The V gene's germline CDR1 is SGDLS and CDR2 YYNGEE.

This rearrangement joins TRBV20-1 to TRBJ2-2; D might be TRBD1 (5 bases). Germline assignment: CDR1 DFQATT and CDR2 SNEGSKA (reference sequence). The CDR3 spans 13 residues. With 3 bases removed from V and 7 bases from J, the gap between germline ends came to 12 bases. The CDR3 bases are TGCAGTGCTAGTCAGGGAATAGGCGGGGAGCTGTTTTTT. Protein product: CSASQGIGGELFF.

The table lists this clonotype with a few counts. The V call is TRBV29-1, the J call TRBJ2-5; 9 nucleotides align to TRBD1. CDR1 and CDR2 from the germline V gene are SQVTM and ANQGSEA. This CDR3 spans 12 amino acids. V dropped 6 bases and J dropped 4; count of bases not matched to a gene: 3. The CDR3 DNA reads TGCAGCGTCACAGGGGGCAGAGAGACCCAGTACTTC. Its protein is CSVTGGRETQYF.

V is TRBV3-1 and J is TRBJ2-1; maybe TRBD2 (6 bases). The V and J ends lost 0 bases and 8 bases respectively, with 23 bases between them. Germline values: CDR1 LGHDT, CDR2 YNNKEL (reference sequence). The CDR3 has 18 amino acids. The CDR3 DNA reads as TGTGCCAGCAGCCAAGACCGACCGCCCCGGGGGAGGTCGGATGAGCAGTTCTTC. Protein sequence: CASSQDRPPRGRSDEQFF.

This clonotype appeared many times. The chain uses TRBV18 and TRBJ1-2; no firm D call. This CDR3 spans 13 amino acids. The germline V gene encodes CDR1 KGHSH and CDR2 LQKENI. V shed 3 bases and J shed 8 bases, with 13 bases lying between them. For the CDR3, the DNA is TGTGCCAGCTCACCTGACACAGACAACGGCTACACCTTC. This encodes CASSPDTDNGYTF.

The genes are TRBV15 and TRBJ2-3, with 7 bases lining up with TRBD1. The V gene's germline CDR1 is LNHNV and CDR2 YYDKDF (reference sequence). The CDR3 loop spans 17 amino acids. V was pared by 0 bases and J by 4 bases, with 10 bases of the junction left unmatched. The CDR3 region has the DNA TGTGCCACCAGCAGAGATCAAAACAGGGGTGGGGCAGATACGCAGTATTTT. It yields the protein CATSRDQNRGGADTQYF.

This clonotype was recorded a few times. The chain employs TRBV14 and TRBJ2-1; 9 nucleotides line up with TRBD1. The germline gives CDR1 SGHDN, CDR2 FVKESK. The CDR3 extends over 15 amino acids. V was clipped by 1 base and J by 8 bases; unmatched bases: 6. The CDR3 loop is CASSQVNRGQDEQFF. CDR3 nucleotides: TGTGCCAGCAGCCAAGTTAACAGGGGGCAGGATGAGCAGTTCTTC.

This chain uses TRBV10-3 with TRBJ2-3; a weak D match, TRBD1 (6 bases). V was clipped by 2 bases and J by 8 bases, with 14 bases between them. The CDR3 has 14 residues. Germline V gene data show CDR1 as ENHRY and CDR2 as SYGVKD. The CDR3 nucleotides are TGTGCCATCAGTGAGGACAGGAGGAGTGCTACGCAGTATTTT. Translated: CAISEDRRSATQYF.

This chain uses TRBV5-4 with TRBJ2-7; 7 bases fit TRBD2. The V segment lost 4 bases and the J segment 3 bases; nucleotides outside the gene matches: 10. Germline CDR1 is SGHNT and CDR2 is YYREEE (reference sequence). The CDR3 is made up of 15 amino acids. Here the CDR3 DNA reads TGTGCCAGCAGCCGCTACGCTAGCGGAAACTACGAGCAGTACTTC. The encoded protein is CASSRYASGNYEQYF. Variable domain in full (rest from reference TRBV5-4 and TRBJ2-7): ETGVTQSPTHLIKTRGQQVTLRCSSQSGHNTVSWYQQALGQGPQFIFQYYREEENGRGNFPPRFSGLQFPNYSSELNVNALELDDSALYLCASSRYASGNYEQYFGPGTRLTVT.

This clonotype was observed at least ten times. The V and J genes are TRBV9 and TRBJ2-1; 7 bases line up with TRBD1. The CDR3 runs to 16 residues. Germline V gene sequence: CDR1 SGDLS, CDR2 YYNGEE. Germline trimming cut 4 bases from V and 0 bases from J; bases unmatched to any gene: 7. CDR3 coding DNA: TGTGCCAGCAGCCCACCCTCAGGGGGCTCCTACAATGAGCAGTTCTTC. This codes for CASSPPSGGSYNEQFF.

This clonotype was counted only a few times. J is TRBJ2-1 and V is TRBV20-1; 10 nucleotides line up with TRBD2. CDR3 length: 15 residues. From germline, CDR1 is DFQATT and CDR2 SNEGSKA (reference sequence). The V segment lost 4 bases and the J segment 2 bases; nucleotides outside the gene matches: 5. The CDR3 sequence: CSANTGTSAYNEQFF. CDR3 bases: TGCAGTGCTAACACCGGGACTAGCGCCTACAATGAGCAGTTCTTC.

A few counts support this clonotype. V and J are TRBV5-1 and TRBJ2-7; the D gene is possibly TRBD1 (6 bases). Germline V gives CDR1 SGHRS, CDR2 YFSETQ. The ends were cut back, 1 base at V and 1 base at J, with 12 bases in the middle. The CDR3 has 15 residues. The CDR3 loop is CASSLRTGFSYEQYF. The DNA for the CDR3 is TGCGCCAGCAGCTTGAGAACAGGGTTTTCCTACGAGCAGTACTTC.

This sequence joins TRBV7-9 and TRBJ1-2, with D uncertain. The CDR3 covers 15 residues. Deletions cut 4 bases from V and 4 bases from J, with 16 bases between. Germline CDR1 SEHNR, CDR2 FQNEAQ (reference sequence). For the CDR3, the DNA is TGTGCCAGCAGCTCAAAAAGGGCACCAATCTATGGCTACACCTTC. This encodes CASSSKRAPIYGYTF.

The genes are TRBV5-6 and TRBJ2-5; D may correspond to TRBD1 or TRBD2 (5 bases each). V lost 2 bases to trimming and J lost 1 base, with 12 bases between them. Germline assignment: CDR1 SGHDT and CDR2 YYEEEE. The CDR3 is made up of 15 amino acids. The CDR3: CASSFEGYTQETQYF. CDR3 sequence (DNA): TGTGCCAGCAGCTTCGAGGGGTACACCCAAGAGACCCAGTACTTC.

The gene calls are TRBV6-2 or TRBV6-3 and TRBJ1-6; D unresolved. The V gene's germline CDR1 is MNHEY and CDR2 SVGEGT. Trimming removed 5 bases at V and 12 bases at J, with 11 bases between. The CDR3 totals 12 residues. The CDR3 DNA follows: TGTGCCAGCAGTGGGGTTGGAAAACCCCTCCACTTT. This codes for CASSGVGKPLHF.

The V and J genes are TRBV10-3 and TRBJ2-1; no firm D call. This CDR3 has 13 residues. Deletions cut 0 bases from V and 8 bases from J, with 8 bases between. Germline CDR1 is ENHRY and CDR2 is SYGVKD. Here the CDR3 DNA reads TGTGCCATCAGTGAGTCGATGGCCCATGAGCAGTTCTTC. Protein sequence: CAISESMAHEQFF.

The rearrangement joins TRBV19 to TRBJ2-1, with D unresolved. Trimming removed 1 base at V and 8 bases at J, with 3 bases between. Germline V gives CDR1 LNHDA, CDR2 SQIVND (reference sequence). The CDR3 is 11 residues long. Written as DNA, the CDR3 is TGTGCCAGTAGTATAGTTCATGAGCAGTTCTTC. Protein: CASSIVHEQFF.

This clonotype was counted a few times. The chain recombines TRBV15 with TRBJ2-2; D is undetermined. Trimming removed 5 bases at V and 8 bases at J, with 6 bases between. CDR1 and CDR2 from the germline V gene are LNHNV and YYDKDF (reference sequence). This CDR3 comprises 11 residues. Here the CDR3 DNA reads TGTGCCACCAGCGGGCGTGGGGAGCTGTTTTTT. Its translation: CATSGRGELFF.

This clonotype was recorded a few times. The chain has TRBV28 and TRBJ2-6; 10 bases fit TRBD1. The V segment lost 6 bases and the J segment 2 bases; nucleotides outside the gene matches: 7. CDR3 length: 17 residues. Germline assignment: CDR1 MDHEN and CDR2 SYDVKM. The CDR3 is CASRTGTGDTGANVLTF. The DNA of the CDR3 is TGTGCCAGCAGAACCGGGACAGGGGATACTGGGGCCAACGTCCTGACTTTC.

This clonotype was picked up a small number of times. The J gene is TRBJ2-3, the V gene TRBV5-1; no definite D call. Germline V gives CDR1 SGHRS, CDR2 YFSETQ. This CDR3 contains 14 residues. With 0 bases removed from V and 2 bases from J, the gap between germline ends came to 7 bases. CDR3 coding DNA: TGCGCCAGCAGCTTGGAGATACCCACAGATACGCAGTATTTT. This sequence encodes CASSLEIPTDTQYF.

The CDR3 region has the DNA TGTGCCAGCTTAAAGGGGCTAGCGGGAGGCTTGAACACCGGGGAGCTGTTTTTT. It encodes CASLKGLAGGLNTGELFF. The V and J genes are TRBV11-2 and TRBJ2-2; TRBD2 aligns across 11 bases. Germline lookup yields CDR1 SGHAT and CDR2 FQNNGV. The CDR3 consists of 18 residues. The trim removed 8 bases at V and 1 base at J, leaving 12 bases unmatched.